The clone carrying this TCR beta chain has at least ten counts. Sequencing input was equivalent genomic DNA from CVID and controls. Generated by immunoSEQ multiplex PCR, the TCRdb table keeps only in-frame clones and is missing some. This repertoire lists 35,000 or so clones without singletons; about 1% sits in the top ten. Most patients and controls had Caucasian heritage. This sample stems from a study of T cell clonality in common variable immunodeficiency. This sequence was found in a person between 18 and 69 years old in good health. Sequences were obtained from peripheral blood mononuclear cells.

CDR3 DNA, as far as it was read: TGTGCCAGCAGCTCCCGGTCCGCGGGAGAGACC. Translating it yields CASSSRSAGET. The full CDR3 reads CASSSRSAGETQYF. The genes are TRBV5-6 and TRBJ2-5; tentative D call: TRBD2 (5 bases). The CDR3 is cut off 3 residues early in the read; its end comes from the germline J gene. V was pared by 3 bases and J by 4 bases, with 13 bases between. Germline V gene data show CDR1 as SGHDT and CDR2 as YYEEEE. This CDR3 has 14 residues. The variable domain in full, completed from reference TRBV5-6 and TRBJ2-5, reads DAGVTQSPTHLIKTRGQQVTLRCSPKSGHDTVSWYQQALGQGPQFIFQYYEEEERQRGNFPDRFSGHQFPNYSSELNVNALLLGDSALYLCASSSRSAGETQYFGPGTRLLVL.